This section outlines one TCR beta chain sequence together with its context. This sample stems from a study of blood T cell repertoires in COVID-19. Study overall: Sources were T cells, B-cell-depleted T cells, or PBMCs; the material itself was cDNA or gDNA.

Sequencing was performed with immunoSEQ multiplex PCR; in TCRdb, only in-frame clones are kept and a portion is missing. The sample gives under 50,000 clones, approximately 83% of which show up once; about 5.5% is in the top ten. The CDR3 totals 18 residues. Germline V gene data show CDR1 as LGHDT and CDR2 as YNNKEL (reference sequence). The ends lost 4 bases at V and 4 bases at J; junction bases unmatched: 13. The V and J genes are TRBV3-1 (or the pseudogene TRBV3-2) and TRBJ2-7; 13 nucleotides align to TRBD2. Input material: peripheral blood. This receptor was taken from a man in his forties with active COVID-19. CDR3 region: CASSRSGPGLAGTYEQYF. In DNA form, the CDR3 reads TGTGCCAGCAGCCGAAGCGGCCCGGGACTAGCGGGAACTTACGAGCAGTACTTC.